A single sample is the source of the 3 T cell receptor beta chains below, sequenced in a study of control samples from healthy donors and cancer patients. Profiled with immunoSEQ multiplex PCR; TCRdb holds only in-frame clones, not every one. The sample has more than 95,000 clones, more than 75% seen once; the top ten hold 2% to 3%. Sequenced: blood. The receptors come from a woman aged 65 to 85 in good health.

In this sample, this clone turned up once. The V call is TRBV7-2, the J call TRBJ1-2, with D perhaps TRBD1 (5 bases). CDR1 is SGHTA, CDR2 FQGNSA, per germline. Trimming left V 1 base short and J 2 bases short, with 17 bases between. The CDR3 runs to 17 residues. The CDR3 DNA reads as TGTGCCAGCAGCTTAGGATTATGGGACCCCTTCAACTATGGCTACACCTTC. It translates to CASSLGLWDPFNYGYTF.

The chain combines TRBV6-1 with TRBJ2-3; 12 positions agree with TRBD2. The CDR3 has 16 residues. Germline CDR1 reads MNHNS; CDR2 reads SASEGT. V lost 2 bases and J lost 5; bases outside the gene matches: 5. CDR3 region: CASSESSGGGLDTQYF. The CDR3 DNA sequence: TGTGCCAGCAGTGAATCTAGCGGGGGGGGTTTAGATACGCAGTATTTT.

A remark on this clone: The same CDR3 arises from other DNA sequences in this sample as well. The V call is TRBV7-2, the J call TRBJ1-5; D is undetermined. Trimming removed 1 base from V and 6 bases from J, with 7 bases in between. From germline, CDR1 is SGHTA and CDR2 FQGNSA. This CDR3 region has 13 residues. CDR3 residues: CASSLGRVQPQHF. The CDR3 nucleotides are TGTGCCAGCAGCTTAGGAAGGGTTCAGCCCCAGCATTTT. The full variable domain, in which reference TRBV7-2 and TRBJ1-5 provide the parts outside the CDR3, is GAGVSQSPSNKVTEKGKDVELRCDPISGHTALYWYRQSLGQGLEFLIYFQGNSAPDKSGLPSDRFSAERTGGSVSTLTIQRTQQEDSAVYLCASSLGRVQPQHFGDGTRLSIL.